This paragraph reports one TCR beta chain. Its antigen is not known. The record originates from a study of T cell repertoires in cytomegalovirus infection. Overall study context: It was the public TCR beta signatures that indicated both CMV infection and matching HLA type. The study, taken as a whole, reports: Adding up the frequency of public TCR beta families identified people who carried CMV plus the relevant HLA.

V lost 6 bases and J lost 3; bases outside the gene matches: 2. Germline V CDR1 and CDR2: SQVTM, ANQGSEA. CDR3 length: 13 residues. Each CDR3 protein gets one entry after TCRdb re-called the reads with MiXCR. Among 800,000 to 950,000 distinct CDR3 sequences listed, 32% were seen once. The origin of this receptor is a human donor in good health (CMV status not recorded). Some clones in this sample may be carry-over from other donors' samples. Sequenced here: cultured CD8+ T cells from PBMCs, sampled from culture after CMV antigen stimulation. The gene calls are TRBV29-1 and TRBJ2-2; 9 nucleotides agree with TRBD1. Written as DNA, the CDR3 is TGCAGCGTCCGGACAGGGGACACCGGGGAGCTGTTTTTT. As protein: CSVRTGDTGELFF.